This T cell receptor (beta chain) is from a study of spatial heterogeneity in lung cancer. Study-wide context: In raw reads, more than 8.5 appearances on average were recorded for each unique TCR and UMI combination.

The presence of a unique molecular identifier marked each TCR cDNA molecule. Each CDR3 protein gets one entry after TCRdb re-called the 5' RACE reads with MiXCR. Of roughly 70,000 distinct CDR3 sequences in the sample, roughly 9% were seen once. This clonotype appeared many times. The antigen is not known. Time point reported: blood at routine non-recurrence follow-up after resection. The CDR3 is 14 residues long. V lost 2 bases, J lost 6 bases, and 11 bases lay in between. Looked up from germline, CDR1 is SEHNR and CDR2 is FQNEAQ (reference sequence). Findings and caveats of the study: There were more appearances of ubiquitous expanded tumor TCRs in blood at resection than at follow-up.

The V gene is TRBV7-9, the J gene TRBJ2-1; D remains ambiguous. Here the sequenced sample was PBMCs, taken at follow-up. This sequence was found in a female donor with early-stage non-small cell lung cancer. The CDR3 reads CASSLTFRGNEQFF. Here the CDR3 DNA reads TGTGCCAGCAGCTTAACCTTTCGCGGCAATGAGCAGTTCTTC.